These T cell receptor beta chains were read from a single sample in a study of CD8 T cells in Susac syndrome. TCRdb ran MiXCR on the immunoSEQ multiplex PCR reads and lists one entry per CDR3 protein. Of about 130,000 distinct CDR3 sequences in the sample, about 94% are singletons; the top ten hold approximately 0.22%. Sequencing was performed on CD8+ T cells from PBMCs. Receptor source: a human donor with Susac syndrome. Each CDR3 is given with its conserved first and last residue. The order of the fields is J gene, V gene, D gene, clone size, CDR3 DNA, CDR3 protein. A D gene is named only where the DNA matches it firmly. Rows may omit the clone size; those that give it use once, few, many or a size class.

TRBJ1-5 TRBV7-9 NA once TGTGCCAGCAGCGAAACAGGGCAGCCCCAGCATTTT CASSETGQPQHF
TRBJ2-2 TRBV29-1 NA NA TGCAGCGCGCCAGGGAACACCGGGGAGCTGTTTTTT CSAPGNTGELFF
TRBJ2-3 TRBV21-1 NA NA TGTGCCAGCAGCCTACGGTTCGAGAAGCCAGATACGCAGTATTTT CASSLRFEKPDTQYF
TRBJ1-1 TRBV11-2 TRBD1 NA TGTGCCAGCAGCCCGGACAGGGATGAAGCTTTCTTT CASSPDRDEAFF
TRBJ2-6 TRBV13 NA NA TGTGCCAGCAGCTCTGGACGGAGCTCTGGGGCCAACGTCCTGACTTTC CASSSGRSSGANVLTF
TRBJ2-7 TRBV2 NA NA TGTGCCAGCAGCACCCGGGTGGGCAATTACTTC CASSTRVGNYF
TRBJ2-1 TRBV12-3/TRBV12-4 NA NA TGTGCCAGCAGTGAATCGCGGGAGCAGTTCTTC CASSESREQFF
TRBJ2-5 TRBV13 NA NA TGTGCCAGCAGCTTAGTCGGGGAAGAGGTTGGGGAGACCCAGTACTTC CASSLVGEEVGETQYF
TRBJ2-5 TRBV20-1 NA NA TGCAGTGCCGAAGGGTGGGAGCATAGAGAGACCCAGTACTTC CSAEGWEHRETQYF
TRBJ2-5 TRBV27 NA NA TGTGCCAGTTCGGGGAGTCCCGAGACCCAGTACTTC CASSGSPETQYF
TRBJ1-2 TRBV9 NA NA TGTGCCAGCAGCGTTTTCCCAGGGGTAGAGGATGGCTACACCTTC CASSVFPGVEDGYTF
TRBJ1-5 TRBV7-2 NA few TGTGCCAGCAGCGATAGGGGGACGGACAAAAATCAGCCCCAGCATTTT CASSDRGTDKNQPQHF
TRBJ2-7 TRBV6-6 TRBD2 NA TGTGCCAGCACCCTAGCGGGAGTAGAAGGAGAGGAGCAGTACTTC CASTLAGVEGEEQYF
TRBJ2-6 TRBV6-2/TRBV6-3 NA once TGTGCCAGCAGTCCTCCCTCTGGGGCCAACGTCCTGACTTTC CASSPPSGANVLTF
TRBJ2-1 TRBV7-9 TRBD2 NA TGTGCCAGCAGCTCGACTAGCGGGAGGGGGGATGAGCAGTTCTTC CASSSTSGRGDEQFF
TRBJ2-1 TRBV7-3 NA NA TGTGCCAGCAGCCCCACCGGGACACTAGACAATGAGCAGTTCTTC CASSPTGTLDNEQFF
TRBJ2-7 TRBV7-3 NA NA TGTGCCAGCAGCTTAACGGGGGGCCAATACGAGCAGTACTTC CASSLTGGQYEQYF
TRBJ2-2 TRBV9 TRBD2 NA TGTGCCAGCAGCCCACCCGGGGGGGCCGGGGAGCTGTTTTTT CASSPPGGAGELFF
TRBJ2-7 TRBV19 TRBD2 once TGTGCCAGTAGTACTACTAGCGGGAGGTTCTACGAGCAGTACTTC CASSTTSGRFYEQYF
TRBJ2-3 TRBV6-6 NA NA TGTGCCATTCGGGACAGCACAGATACGCAGTATTTT CAIRDSTDTQYF
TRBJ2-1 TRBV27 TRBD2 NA TGTGCCAGCAGTTTAGGGGCGGGAGGGGACAATGAGCAGTTCTTC CASSLGAGGDNEQFF
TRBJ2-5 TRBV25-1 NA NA TGTGCCAGCAGTTCTCCGGGACTTAAAGAGACCCAGTACTTC CASSSPGLKETQYF
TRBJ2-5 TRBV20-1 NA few TGCAGTGCTAGAGTTGGGGAAGAGACCCAGTACTTC CSARVGEETQYF
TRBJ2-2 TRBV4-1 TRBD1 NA TGCGCCAGCAGCCCATCCTGGACAGGTGGTACCGGGGAGCTGTTTTTT CASSPSWTGGTGELFF
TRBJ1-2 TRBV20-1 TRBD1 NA TGCAGTGCTAGAGATCTTGGGACAGGGGAGGCAGATGGCTACACCTTC CSARDLGTGEADGYTF
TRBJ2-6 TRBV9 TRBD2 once TGTGCCAGCGGGGGGGGCTCTGGGGCCAACGTCCTGACTTTC CASGGGSGANVLTF
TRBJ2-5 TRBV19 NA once TGTGCCAGTAGTATAGGCTACCTCCAAGAGACCCAGTACTTC CASSIGYLQETQYF
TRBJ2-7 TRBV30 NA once TGTGCCTGCTCCGGAGGGACCACCTACGAGCAGTACTTC CACSGGTTYEQYF
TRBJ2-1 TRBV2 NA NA TGTGCCAGCAGTAGCGGGTGGTCCTACAATGAGCAGTTCTTC CASSSGWSYNEQFF
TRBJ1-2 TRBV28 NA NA TGTGCCAGCAGTTTCCATTCGGGTACCCATGGCTACACCTTC CASSFHSGTHGYTF
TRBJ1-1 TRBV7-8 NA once TGTGCCAGCAGCTTGAAAAAAGCAGGGGCGGGCACTGAAGCTTTCTTT CASSLKKAGAGTEAFF
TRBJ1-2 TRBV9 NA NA TGTGCCAGCAGCGCGGGGAGTTATGGCTACACCTTC CASSAGSYGYTF
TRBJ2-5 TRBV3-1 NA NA TGTGCCAGCAGCCCCGGGACCGGGTCGACCCAGTACTTC CASSPGTGSTQYF
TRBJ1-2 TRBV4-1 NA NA TGCGCCAGCAGCCAAGAATACGCGGGAAAGGCAGGCGGCTACACCTTC CASSQEYAGKAGGYTF
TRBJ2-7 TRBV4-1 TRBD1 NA TGCGCCAGCAGCCAAGATTATGGGGACAGGGGTCCGGAGCAGTACTTC CASSQDYGDRGPEQYF
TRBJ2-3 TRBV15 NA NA TGTGCCACCAGCAGAGTCGGGCAGGGGACAGATACGCAGTATTTT CATSRVGQGTDTQYF
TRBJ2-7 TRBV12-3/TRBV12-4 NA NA TGTGCCAGCAGTTTAGCGCCTGGTTCAGACTACGAGCAGTACTTC CASSLAPGSDYEQYF
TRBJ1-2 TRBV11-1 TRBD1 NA TGTGCCAGCAGCCACACAGGGGGCGATGGCTACACCTTC CASSHTGGDGYTF
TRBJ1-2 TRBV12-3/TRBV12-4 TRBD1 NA TGTGCCAGCACCCCAGGGGGCGGGAACTATGGCTACACCTTC CASTPGGGNYGYTF
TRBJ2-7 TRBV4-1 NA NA TGCGCCAGCAGCCAAGGGGTCGGTACCGAAAGCGCCTACGAGCAGTACTTC CASSQGVGTESAYEQYF
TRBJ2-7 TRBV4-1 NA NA TGCGCCAGCAGCCAAGATGTGGGGGGACCTGGTTACAAGCAGTACTTC CASSQDVGGPGYKQYF
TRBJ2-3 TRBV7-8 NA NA TGTGCCAGCAGCTTCGACAGCTCTAGCACAGATACGCAGTATTTT CASSFDSSSTDTQYF
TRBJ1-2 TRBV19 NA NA TGTGCCAGTAGTATCATGGCTGAACTCGTCTATGGCTACACCTTC CASSIMAELVYGYTF
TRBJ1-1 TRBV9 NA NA TGTGCCAGCAGCGTAGATCGGGGTACTGAAGCTTTCTTT CASSVDRGTEAFF
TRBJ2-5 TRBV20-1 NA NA TGCAGTGCTAGAGATTCTATCAGGAACCACCAAGAGACCCAGTACTTC CSARDSIRNHQETQYF
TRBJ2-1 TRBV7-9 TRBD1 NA TGTGCCAGCACCGCCGGGACAGGTTACAATGAGCAGTTCTTC CASTAGTGYNEQFF
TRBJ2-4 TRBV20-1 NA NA TGCAGTGCTAGAGATCTGGTAGCAGCCAAAAACATTCAGTACTTC CSARDLVAAKNIQYF
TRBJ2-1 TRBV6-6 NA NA TGTGCCAGCAGACGTGGACTCAACTACGACAATGAGCAGTTCTTC CASRRGLNYDNEQFF
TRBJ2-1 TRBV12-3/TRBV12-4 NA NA TGTGCCAGCACCCTAACTAGCCTCTCCTACAATGAGCAGTTCTTC CASTLTSLSYNEQFF
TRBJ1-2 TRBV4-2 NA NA TGTGCCAGCAGCCAAGAGGAGGGTAACTATGGCTACACCTTC CASSQEEGNYGYTF
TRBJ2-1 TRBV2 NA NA TGTGCCAGCAGTGAAGCCTCTCACCTGTATCCCTACAATGAGCAGTTCTTC CASSEASHLYPYNEQFF
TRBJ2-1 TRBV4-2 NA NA TGTGCCAGCAGTTCAGGACAGAGCTCCTACAATGAGCAGTTCTTC CASSSGQSSYNEQFF
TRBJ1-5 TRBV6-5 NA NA TGTGCCAGCAGTTACTCGGAGAGCAATCAGCCCCAGCATTTT CASSYSESNQPQHF
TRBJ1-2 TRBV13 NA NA TGTGCCAGTTCGGGGGCCGGAGGGAGGGGCTACACCTTC CASSGAGGRGYTF
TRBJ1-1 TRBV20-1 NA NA TGCAGTGCTAGAGATGGAAACTGGGACACTGAAGCTTTCTTT CSARDGNWDTEAFF
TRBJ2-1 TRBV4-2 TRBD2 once TGTGCCAGCAGCCCCCCACTTGCGGGGGGCGGAGATGAGCAGTTCTTC CASSPPLAGGGDEQFF
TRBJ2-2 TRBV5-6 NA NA TGTGCCAGCAGCTTGGAGGGGGTATTTCGGGAGCTGTTTTTT CASSLEGVFRELFF
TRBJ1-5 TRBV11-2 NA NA TGTGCCAGCAGCATCGGGGGCAATCAGCCCCAGCATTTT CASSIGGNQPQHF